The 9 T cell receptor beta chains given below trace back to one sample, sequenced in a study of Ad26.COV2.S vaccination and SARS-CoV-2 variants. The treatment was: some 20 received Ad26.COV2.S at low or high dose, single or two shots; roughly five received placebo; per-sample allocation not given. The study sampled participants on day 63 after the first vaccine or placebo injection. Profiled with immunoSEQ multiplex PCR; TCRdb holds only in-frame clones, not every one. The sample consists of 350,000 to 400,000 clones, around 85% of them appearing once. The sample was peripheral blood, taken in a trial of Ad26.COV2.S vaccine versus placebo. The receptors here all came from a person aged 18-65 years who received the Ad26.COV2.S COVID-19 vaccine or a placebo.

The CDR3 is CASSHPGEGASGNTIYF. DNA for the CDR3: TGCGCCAGCAGCCACCCAGGAGAGGGCGCGTCTGGAAACACCATATATTTT. The chain carries TRBV4-1 and TRBJ1-3; no firm D call. Germline V gives CDR1 MGHRA, CDR2 YSYEKL. The ends were cut back, 3 bases at V and 1 base at J, with 16 bases in the middle. The CDR3 is made up of 17 amino acids.

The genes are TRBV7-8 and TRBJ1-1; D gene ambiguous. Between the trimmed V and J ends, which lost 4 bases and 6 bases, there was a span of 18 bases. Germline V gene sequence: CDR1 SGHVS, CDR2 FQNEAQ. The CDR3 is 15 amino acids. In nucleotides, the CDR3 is TGTGCCAGCAGCTCCCCTACCTGGGGATGGGCTGAAGCTTTCTTT. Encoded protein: CASSSPTWGWAEAFF.

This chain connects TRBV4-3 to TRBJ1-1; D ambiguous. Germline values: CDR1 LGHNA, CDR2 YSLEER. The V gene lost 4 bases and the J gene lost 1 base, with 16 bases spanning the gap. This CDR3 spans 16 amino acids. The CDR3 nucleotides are TGCGCCAGCAGCCTGTCCTATACTGCCGGGAACACTGAAGCTTTCTTT. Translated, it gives CASSLSYTAGNTEAFF.

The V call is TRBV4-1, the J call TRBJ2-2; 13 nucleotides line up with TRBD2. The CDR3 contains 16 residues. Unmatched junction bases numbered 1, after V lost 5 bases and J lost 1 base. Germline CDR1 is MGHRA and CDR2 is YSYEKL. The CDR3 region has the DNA TGCGCCAGCAGCAGACTAGCGGGGGGGAACACCGGGGAGCTGTTTTTT. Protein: CASSRLAGGNTGELFF.

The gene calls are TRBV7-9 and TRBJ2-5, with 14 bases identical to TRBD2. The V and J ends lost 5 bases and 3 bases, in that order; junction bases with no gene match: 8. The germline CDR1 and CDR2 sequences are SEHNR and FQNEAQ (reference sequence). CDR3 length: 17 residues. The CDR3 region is CASSPIRLAGGKETQYF. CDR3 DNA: TGTGCCAGCAGCCCGATTAGACTAGCGGGGGGGAAAGAGACCCAGTACTTC.

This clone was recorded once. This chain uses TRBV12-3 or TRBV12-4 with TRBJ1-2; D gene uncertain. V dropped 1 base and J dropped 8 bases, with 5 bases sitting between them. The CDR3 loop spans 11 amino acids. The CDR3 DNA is TGTGCCAGCAGTTTAGGGCAAGGCTACACCTTC. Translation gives CASSLGQGYTF.

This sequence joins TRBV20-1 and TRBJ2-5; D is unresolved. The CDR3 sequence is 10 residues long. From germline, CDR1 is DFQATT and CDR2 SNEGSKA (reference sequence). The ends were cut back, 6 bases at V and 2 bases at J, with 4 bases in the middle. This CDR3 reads CSATQETQYF. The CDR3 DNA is TGCAGTGCGACACAAGAGACCCAGTACTTC.

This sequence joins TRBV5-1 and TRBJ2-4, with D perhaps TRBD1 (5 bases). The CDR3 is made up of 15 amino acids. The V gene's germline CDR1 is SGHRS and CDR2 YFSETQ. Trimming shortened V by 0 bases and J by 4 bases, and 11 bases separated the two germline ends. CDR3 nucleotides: TGCGCCAGCAGCTTGGAAGGACAACCGAAAAACATTCAGTACTTC. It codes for CASSLEGQPKNIQYF.

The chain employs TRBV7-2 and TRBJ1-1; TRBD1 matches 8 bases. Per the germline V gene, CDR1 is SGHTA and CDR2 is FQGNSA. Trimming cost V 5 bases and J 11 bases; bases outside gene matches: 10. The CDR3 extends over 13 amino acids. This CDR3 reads CASSTGQGRVAFF. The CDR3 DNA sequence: TGTGCCAGCAGCACTGGACAGGGTCGGGTGGCTTTCTTT.